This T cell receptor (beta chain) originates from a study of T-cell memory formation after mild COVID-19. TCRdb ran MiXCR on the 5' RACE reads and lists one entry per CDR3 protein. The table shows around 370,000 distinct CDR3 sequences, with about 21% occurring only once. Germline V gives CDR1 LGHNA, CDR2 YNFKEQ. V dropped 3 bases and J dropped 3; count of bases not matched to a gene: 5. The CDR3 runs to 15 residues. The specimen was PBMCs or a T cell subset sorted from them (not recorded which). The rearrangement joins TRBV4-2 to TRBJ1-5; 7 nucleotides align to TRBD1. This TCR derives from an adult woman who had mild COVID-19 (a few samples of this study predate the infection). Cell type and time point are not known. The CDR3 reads CASSHPGQPNQPQHF. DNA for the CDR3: TGTGCCAGCAGCCATCCGGGACAGCCCAATCAGCCCCAGCATTTT.